This TCR beta chain was identified during a study of blood T cell repertoires in COVID-19. Assay used: immunoSEQ multiplex PCR; TCRdb lists only in-frame clones, some missing. There are about 170,000 clones in the sample; roughly 80% occur only once, and under 13% lies in the top ten. The CDR3 contains 14 residues. With V trimmed by 6 bases and J by 7 bases, 8 bases remained unmatched. Germline V lookup: CDR1 PRHDT, CDR2 FYEKMQ (reference sequence). This chain connects TRBV13 to TRBJ1-2; 10 positions match TRBD1. This TCR was sampled from an older man with active or convalescent COVID-19. What was sequenced was peripheral blood. The CDR3 sequence: CASRATDRGLGYTF. The DNA for the CDR3 is TGTGCCAGCAGAGCGACCGACAGGGGGCTTGGCTACACCTTC.